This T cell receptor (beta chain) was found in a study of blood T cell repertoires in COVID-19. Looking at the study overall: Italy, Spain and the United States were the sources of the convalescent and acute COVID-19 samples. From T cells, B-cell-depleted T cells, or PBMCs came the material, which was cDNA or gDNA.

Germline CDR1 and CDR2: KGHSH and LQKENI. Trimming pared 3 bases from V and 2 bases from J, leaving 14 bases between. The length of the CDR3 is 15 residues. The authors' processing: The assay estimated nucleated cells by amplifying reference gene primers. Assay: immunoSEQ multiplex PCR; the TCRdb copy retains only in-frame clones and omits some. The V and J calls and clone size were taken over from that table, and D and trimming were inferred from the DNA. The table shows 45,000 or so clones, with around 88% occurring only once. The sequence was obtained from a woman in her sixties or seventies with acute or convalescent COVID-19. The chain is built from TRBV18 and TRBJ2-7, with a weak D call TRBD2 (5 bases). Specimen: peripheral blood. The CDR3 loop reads CASSPKDGNPYEQYF. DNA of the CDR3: TGTGCCAGCTCACCCAAGGACGGGAACCCCTACGAGCAGTACTTC.